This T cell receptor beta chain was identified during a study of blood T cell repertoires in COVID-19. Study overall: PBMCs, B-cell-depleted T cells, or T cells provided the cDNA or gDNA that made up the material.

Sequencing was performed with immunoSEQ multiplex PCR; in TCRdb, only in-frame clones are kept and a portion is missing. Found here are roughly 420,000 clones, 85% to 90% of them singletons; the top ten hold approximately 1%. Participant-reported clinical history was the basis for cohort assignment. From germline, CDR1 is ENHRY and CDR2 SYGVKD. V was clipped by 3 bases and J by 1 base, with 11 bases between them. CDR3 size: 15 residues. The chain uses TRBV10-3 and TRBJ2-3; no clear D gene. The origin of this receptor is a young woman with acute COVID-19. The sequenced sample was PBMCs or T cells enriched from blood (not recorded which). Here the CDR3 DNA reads TGTGCCATCAGTGAAGAGGTATCGGGCACAGATACGCAGTATTTT. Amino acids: CAISEEVSGTDTQYF.